One T cell receptor beta chain is described in this entry. These data come from a study of cytomegalovirus exposure and HLA in healthy donors. Primers for the PCR totalled 60 Vbeta and 13 Jbeta. TCRdb's copy holds only in-frame clones and misses some; the assay was immunoSEQ multiplex PCR. In the table there are 120,000 to 150,000 clones, approximately 79% of which are singletons. This TCR came from a woman in her fifties or sixties in good health and CMV-seropositive. The sequenced sample consisted of PBMCs.

The CDR3 region is CASRGQGPSGIQYF. The CDR3 nucleotides are TGTGCCAGCCGAGGACAGGGGCCGAGTGGCATTCAGTACTTC. The chain combines TRBV28 with TRBJ2-4; 9 bases align to TRBD1. This CDR3 contains 14 residues. Trimming removed 8 bases from V and 9 bases from J; junction bases left unmatched: 11. Germline loops: CDR1 MDHEN, CDR2 SYDVKM.